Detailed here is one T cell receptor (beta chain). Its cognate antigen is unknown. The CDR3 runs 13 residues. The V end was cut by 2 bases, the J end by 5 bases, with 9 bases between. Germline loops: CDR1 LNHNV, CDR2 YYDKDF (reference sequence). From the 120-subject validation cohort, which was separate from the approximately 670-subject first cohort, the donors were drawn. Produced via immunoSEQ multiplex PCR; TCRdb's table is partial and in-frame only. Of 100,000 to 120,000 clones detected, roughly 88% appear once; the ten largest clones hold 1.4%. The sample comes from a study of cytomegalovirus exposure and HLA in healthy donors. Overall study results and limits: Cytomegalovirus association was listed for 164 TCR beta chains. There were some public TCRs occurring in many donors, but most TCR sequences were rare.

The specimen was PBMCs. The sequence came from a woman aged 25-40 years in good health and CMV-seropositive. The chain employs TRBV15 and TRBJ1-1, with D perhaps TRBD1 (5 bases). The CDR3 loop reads CATSRQGPTEAFF. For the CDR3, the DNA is TGTGCCACCAGCAGACAGGGTCCAACTGAAGCTTTCTTT.